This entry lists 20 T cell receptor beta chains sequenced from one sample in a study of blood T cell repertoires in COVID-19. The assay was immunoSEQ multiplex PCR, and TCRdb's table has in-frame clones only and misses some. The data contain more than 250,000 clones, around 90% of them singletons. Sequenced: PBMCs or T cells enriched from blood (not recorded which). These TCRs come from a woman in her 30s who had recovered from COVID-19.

The CDR3 DNA sequence: TGTGCCAGCAGTTTTCTCACGGGAGGGAACTATGGCTACACCTTC. Its protein is CASSFLTGGNYGYTF. This sequence joins TRBV28 and TRBJ1-2, with D unclear. The CDR3 has 15 amino acids. V was clipped by 3 bases and J by 2 bases, with 13 bases between them. The germline CDR1 and CDR2 sequences are MDHEN and SYDVKM.

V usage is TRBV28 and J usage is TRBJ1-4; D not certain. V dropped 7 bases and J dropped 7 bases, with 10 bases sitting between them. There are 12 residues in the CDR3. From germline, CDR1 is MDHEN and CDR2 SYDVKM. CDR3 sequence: CASNQVGEKLFF. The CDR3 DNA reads TGTGCCAGCAATCAGGTCGGTGAAAAACTGTTTTTT.

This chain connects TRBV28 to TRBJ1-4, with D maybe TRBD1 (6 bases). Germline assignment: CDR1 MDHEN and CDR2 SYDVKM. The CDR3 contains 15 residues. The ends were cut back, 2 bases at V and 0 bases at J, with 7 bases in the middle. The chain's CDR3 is CASSLRTATNEKLFF. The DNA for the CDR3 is TGTGCCAGCAGTTTAAGGACAGCAACTAATGAAAAACTGTTTTTT.

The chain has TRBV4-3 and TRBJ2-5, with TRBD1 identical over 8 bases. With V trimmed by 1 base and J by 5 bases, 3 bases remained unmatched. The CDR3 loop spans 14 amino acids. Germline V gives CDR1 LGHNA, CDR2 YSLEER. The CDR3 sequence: CASSQGRGRETQYF. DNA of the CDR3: TGCGCCAGCAGCCAAGGCAGGGGGCGGGAGACCCAGTACTTC.

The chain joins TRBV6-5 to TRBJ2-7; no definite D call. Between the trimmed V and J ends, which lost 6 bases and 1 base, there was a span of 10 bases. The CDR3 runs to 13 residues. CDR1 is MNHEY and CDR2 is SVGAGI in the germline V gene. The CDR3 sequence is CASRVTSSYEQYF. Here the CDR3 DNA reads TGTGCCAGCAGGGTCACATCTTCCTACGAGCAGTACTTC.

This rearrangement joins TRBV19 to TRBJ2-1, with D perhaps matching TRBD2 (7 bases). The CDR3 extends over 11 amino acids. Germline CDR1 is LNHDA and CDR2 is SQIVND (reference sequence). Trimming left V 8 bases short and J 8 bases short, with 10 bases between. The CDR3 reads CASAGAYEQFF. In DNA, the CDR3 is TGTGCCAGTGCGGGGGCTTATGAGCAGTTCTTC.

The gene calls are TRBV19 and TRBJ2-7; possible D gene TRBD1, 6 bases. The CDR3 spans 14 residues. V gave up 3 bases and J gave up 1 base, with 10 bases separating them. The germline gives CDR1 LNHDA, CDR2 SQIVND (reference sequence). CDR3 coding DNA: TGTGCCAGTAGTATCCTACAGGGATCCTACGAGCAGTACTTC. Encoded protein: CASSILQGSYEQYF.

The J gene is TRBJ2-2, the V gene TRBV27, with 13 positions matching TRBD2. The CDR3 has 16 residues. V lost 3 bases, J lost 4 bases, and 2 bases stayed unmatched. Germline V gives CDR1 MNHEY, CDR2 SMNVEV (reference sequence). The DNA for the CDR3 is TGTGCCAGCAGTTTTTGGACTAGCGGGGGCACCGGGGAGCTGTTTTTT. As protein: CASSFWTSGGTGELFF.

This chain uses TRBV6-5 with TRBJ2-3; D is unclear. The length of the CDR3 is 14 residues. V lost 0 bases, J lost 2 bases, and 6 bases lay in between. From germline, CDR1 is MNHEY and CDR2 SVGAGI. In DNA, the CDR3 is TGTGCCAGCAGTTACTCGTCAGACACAGATACGCAGTATTTT. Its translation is CASSYSSDTDTQYF.

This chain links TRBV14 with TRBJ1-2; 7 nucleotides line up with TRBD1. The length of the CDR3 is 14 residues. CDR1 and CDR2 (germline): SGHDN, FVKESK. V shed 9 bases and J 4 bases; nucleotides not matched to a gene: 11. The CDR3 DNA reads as TGTGCCAGGAACGACAGGGCTCCTACCTATGGCTACACCTTC. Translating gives CARNDRAPTYGYTF.

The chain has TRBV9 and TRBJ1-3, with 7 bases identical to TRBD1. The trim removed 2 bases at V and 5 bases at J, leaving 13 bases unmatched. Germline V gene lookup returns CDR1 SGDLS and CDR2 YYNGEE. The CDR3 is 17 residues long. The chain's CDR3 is CASSVGTELFPRNTIYF. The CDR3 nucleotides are TGTGCCAGCAGCGTTGGGACAGAGCTCTTTCCTAGAAACACCATATATTTT.

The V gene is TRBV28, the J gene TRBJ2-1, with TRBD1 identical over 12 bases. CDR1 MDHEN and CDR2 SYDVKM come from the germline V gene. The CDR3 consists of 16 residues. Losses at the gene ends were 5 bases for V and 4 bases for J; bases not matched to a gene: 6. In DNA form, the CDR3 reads TGTGCCAGCAGTAGGGACAGGGGGCATCCATACAATGAGCAGTTCTTC. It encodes CASSRDRGHPYNEQFF.

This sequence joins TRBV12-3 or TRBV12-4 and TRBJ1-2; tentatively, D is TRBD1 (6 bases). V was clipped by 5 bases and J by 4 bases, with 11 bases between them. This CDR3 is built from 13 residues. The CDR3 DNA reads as TGTGCCAGCAGTCGGGGGGGCAGCTATGGCTACACCTTC. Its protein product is CASSRGGSYGYTF.

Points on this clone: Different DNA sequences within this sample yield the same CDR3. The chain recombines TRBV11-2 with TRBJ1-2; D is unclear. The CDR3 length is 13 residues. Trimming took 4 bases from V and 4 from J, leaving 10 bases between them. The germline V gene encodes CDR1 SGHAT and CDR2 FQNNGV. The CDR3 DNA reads TGTGCCAGCAGCTCCTCGGGTGGCTATGGCTACACCTTC. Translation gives CASSSSGGYGYTF.

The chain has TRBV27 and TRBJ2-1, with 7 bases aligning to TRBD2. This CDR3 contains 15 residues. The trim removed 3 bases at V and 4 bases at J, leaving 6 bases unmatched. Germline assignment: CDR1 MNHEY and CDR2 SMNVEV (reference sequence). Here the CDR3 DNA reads TGTGCCAGCAGTTTGGGGGGGGTTCCGTACAATGAGCAGTTCTTC. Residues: CASSLGGVPYNEQFF.

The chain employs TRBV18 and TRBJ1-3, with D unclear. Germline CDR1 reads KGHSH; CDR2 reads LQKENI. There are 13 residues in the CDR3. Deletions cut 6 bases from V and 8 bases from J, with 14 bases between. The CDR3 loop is CASSLGESDTIYF. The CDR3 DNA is TGTGCCAGCTCCCTTGGGGAGTCGGACACCATATATTTT.

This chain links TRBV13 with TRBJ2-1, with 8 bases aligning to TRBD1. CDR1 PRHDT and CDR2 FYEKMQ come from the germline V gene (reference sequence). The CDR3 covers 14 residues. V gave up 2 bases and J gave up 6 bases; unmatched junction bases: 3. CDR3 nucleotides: TGTGCCAGCAGCTTACAGGGGGCAATCAATGAGCAGTTCTTC. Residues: CASSLQGAINEQFF.

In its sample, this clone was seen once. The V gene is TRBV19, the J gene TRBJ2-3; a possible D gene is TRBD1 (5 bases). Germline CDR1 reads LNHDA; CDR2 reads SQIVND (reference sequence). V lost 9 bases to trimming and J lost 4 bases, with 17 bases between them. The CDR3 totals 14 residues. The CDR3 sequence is CASRDPGWADTQYF. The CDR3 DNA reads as TGTGCCAGCAGGGATCCTGGGTGGGCAGATACGCAGTATTTT.

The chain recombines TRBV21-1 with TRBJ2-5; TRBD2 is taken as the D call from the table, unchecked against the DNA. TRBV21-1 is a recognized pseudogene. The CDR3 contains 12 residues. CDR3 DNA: TGTGCCCCCCGGGGAGGGTGGGAGACCCAGTACTTC. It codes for CAPRGGWETQYF.

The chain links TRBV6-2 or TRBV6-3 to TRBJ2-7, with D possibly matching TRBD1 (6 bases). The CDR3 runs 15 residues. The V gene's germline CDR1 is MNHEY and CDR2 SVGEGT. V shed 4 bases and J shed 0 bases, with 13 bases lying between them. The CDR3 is CASSSNRVGSYEQYF. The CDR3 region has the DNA TGTGCCAGCAGTTCAAACAGGGTGGGCTCCTACGAGCAGTACTTC.